The source of this T cell receptor beta chain is a study of blood T cells in healthy people across ages. Next came a second PCR, run for 7 to 11 cycles, which used a sample-barcoded 5' primer along with a J-beta primer mix. TCRdb redid the calling of the 5' RACE reads with MiXCR, one entry per CDR3 protein. The data hold roughly 500,000 distinct CDR3 sequences, with roughly 29% observed a single time. Germline V gives CDR1 MNHEY, CDR2 SVGAGI. CDR3 length equals 15 residues. Concerning this clonotype itself: Antigen specificity is unknown.

Whole-study results and caveats: Researchers report that TCR beta diversity correlated strongly with naive T cell percentage.

Material for sequencing was blood. This chain links TRBV6-5 with TRBJ2-5; D might be TRBD2 (6 bases). The DNA end is more similar to TRBJ2-7, so the J call may be wrong. The TCR sequence derives from a woman between 65 and 79 years old in good health. CDR3 protein: CASTQGPGPTSEQYF. The CDR3 coding sequence is TGTGCCAGCACCCAGGGACCAGGTCCGACTAGCGAGCAGTACTTC.